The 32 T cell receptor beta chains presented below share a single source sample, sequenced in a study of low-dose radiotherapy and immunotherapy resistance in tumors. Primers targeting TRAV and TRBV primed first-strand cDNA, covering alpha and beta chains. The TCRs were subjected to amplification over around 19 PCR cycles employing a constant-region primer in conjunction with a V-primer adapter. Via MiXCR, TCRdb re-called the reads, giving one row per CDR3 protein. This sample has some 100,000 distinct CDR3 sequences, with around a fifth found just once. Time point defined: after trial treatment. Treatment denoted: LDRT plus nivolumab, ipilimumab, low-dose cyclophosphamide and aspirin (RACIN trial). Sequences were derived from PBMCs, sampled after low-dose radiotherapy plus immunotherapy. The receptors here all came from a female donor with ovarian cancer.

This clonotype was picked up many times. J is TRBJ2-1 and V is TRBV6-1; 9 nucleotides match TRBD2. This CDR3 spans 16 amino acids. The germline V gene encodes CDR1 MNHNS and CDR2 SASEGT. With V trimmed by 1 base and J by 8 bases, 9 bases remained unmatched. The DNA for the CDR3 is TGTGCCAGCAGTGAAGGGACTAGCGTATTGGGTTATGAGCAGTTCTTC. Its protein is CASSEGTSVLGYEQFF.

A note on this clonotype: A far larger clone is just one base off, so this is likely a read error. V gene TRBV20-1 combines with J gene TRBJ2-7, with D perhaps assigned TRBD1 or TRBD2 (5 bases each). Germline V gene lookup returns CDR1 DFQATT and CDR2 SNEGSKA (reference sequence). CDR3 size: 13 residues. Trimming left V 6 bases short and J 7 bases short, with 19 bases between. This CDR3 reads CSAALGASNEQYF. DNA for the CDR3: TGCAGTGCGGCTCTCGGGGCCAGCAATGAGCAGTACTTC.

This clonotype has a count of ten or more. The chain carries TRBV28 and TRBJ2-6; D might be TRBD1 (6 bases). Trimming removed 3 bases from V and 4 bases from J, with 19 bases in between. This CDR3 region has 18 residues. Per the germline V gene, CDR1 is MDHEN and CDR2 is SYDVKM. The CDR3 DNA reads TGTGCCAGCAGTTTGAGACAGGCGTTGTGGAGCGGGGCCAACGTCCTGACTTTC. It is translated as CASSLRQALWSGANVLTF.

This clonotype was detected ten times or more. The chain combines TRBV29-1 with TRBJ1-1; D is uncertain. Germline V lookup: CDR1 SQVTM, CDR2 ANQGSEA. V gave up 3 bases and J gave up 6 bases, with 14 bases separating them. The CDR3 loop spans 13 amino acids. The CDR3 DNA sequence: TGCAGCGTTGACCGGGGTAAGCAGGCTGAAGCTTTCTTT. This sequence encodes CSVDRGKQAEAFF.

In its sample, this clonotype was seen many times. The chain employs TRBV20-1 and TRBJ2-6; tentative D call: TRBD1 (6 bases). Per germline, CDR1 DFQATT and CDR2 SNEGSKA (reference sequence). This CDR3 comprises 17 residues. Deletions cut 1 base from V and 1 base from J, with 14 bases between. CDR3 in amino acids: CSARVGQPFSGANVLTF. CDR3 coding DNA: TGCAGTGCTAGAGTCGGACAGCCCTTTTCTGGGGCCAACGTCCTGACTTTC.

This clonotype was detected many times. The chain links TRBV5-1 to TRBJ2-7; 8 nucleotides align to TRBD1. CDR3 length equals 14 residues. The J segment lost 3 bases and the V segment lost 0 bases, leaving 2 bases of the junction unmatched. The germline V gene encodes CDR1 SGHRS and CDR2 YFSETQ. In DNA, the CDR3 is TGCGCCAGCAGCTTGGGGGGACAGGTCTACGAGCAGTACTTC. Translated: CASSLGGQVYEQYF.

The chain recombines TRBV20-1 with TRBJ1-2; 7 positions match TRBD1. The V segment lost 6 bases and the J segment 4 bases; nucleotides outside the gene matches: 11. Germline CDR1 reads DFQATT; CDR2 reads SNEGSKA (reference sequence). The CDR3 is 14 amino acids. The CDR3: CSADDGQGVYGYTF. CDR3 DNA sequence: TGCAGTGCAGACGACGGCCAGGGGGTCTATGGCTACACCTTC.

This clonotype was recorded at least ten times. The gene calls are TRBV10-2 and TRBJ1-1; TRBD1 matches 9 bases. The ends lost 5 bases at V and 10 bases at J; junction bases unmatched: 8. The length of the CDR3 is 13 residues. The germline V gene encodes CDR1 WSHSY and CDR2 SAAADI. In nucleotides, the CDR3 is TGCGCCAGCAGTTCCGGACAGGGGCGGGCAGCTTTCTTT. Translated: CASSSGQGRAAFF.

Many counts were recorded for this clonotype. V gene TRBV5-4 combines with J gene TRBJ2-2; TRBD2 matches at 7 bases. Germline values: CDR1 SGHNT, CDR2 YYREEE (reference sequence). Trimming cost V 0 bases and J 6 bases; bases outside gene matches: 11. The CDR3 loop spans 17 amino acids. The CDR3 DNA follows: TGTGCCAGCAGCTTGGGGCCAAGCGGGATGTTCTCCGGGGAGCTGTTTTTT. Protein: CASSLGPSGMFSGELFF.

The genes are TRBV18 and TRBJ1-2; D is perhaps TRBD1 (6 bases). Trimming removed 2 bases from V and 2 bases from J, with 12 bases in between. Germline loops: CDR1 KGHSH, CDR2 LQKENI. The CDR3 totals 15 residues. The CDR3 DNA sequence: TGTGCCAGCTCACCAAACGGGGGCGCAAACTATGGCTACACCTTC. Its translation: CASSPNGGANYGYTF.

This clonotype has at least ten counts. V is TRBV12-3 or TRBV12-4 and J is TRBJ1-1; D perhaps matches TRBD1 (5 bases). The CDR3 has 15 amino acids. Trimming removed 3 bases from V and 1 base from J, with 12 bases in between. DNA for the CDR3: TGTGCCAGCAGTTTGGCTGGGGGGGGGAACACTGAAGCTTTCTTT. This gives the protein CASSLAGGGNTEAFF.

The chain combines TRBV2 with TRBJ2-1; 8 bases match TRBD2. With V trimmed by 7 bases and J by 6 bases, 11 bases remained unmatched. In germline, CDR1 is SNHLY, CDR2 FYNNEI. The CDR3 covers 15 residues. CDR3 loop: CASIEREGPGNEQFF. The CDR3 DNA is TGTGCCAGCATAGAACGGGAGGGCCCCGGCAATGAGCAGTTCTTC.

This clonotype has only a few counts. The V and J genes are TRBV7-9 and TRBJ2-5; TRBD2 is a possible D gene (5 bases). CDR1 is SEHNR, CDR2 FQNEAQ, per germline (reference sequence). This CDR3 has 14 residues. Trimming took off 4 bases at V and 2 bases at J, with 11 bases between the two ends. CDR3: CASSSTRDQETQYF. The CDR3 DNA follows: TGTGCCAGCAGCTCCACTAGGGATCAAGAGACCCAGTACTTC.

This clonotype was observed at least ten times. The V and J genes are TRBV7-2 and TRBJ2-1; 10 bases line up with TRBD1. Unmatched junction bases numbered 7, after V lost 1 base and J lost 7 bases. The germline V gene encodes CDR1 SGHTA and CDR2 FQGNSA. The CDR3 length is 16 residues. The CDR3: CASSLVWTGGHNEQFF. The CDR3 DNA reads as TGTGCCAGCAGCTTAGTGTGGACAGGGGGACATAATGAGCAGTTCTTC. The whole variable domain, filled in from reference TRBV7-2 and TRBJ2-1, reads GAGVSQSPSNKVTEKGKDVELRCDPISGHTALYWYRQSLGQGLEFLIYFQGNSAPDKSGLPSDRFSAERTGGSVSTLTIQRTQQEDSAVYLCASSLVWTGGHNEQFFGPGTRLTVL.

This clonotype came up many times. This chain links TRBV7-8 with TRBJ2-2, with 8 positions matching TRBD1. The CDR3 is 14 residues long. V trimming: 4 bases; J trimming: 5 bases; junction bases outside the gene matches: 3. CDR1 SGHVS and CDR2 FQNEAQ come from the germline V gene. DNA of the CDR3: TGTGCCAGCAGCTCCAACAGGGGGACCGGGGAGCTGTTTTTT. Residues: CASSSNRGTGELFF.

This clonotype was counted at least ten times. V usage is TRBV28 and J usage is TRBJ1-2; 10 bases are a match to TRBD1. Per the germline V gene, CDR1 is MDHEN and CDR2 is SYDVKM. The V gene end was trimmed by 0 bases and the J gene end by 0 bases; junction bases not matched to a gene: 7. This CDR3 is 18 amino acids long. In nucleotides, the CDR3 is TGTGCCAGCAGTTTATGGGGGACAGGGGATGTTCCTAACTATGGCTACACCTTC. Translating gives CASSLWGTGDVPNYGYTF.

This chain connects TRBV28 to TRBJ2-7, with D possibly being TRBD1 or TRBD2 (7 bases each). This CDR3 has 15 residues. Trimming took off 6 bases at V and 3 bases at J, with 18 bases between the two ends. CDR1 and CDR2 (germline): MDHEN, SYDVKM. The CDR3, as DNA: TGTGCCAGCAGACGAGGAAGCAGGGGGGGCTACGAGCAGTACTTC. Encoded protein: CASRRGSRGGYEQYF.

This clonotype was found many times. For the CDR3, the DNA is TGTGCCAGCAGCCAAGGAGGGAACGGGGAGCTGTTTTTT. Its protein is CASSQGGNGELFF. The chain carries TRBV4-2 and TRBJ2-2; a possible D gene is TRBD2 (5 bases). V shed 1 base and J shed 7 bases, with 7 bases lying between them. This CDR3 has 13 residues. The germline V gene has CDR1 LGHNA and CDR2 YNFKEQ.

In nucleotides, the CDR3 is TGTGCCAGCATCCTTTCTAGCGGGGGGGCTTACAATGAGCAGTTCTTC. It codes for CASILSSGGAYNEQFF. The genes are TRBV12-3 or TRBV12-4 and TRBJ2-1; 12 bases match TRBD2. The length of the CDR3 is 16 residues. V lost 7 bases and J lost 4; bases outside the gene matches: 8.

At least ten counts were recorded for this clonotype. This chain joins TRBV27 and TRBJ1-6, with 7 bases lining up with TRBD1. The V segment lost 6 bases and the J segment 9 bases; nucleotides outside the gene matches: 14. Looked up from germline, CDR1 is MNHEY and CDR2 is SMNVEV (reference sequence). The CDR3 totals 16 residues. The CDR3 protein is CASSLGGGGLSSPLHF. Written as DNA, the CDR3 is TGTGCCAGCAGCCTCGGGGGAGGGGGCCTGAGTTCACCCCTCCACTTT.

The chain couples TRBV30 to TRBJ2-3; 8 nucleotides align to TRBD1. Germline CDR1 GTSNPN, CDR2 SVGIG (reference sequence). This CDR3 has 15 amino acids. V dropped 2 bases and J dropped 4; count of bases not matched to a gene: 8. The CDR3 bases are TGTGCCTGGAGTTTCGGCGGACAGGGCTCAGATACGCAGTATTTT. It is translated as CAWSFGGQGSDTQYF.

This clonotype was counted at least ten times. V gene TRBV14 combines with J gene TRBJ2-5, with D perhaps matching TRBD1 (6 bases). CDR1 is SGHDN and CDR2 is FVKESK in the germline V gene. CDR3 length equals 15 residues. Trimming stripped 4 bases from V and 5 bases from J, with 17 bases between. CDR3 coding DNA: TGTGCCAGCAGCCCGATACGGGACAACGGGGAGACCCAGTACTTC. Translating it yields CASSPIRDNGETQYF.

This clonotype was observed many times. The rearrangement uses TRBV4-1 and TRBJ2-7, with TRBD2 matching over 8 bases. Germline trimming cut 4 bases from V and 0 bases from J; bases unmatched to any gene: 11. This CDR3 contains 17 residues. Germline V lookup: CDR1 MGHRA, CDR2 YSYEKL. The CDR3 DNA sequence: TGCGCCAGCAGCCTCGGCGGCGGAGCGGGGGTCTCCTACGAGCAGTACTTC. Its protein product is CASSLGGGAGVSYEQYF.

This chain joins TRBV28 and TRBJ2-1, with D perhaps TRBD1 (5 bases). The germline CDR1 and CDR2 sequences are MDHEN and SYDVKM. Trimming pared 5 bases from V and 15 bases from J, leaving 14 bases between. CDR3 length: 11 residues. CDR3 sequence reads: CASSRLGRRFF. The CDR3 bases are TGTGCCAGCAGTCGACTGGGGCGAAGGTTCTTC. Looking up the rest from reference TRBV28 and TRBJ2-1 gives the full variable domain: DVKVTQSSRYLVKRTGEKVFLECVQDMDHENMFWYRQDPGLGLRLIYFSYDVKMKEKGDIPEGYSVSREKKERFSLILESASTNQTSMYLCASSRLGRRFFGPGTRLTVL.

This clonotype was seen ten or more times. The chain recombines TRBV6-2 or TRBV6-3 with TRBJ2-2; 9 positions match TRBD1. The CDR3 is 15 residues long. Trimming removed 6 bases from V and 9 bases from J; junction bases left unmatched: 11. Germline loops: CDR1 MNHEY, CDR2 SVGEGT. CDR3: CASRYEGQGYRELFF. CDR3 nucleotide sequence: TGTGCCAGCAGATACGAAGGACAGGGGTACCGGGAGCTGTTTTTT.

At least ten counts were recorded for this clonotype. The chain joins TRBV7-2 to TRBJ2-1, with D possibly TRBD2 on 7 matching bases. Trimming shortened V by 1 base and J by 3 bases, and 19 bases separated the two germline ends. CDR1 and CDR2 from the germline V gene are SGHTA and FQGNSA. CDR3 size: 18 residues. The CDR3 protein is CASSLEGGGFPYYNEQFF. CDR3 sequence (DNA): TGTGCCAGCAGCTTAGAGGGGGGGGGGTTCCCCTACTACAATGAGCAGTTCTTC.

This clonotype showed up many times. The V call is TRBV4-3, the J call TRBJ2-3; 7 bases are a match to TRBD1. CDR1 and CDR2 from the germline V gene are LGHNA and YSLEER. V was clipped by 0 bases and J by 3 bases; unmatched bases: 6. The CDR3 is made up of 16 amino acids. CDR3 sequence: CASSQDFNRGTDTQYF. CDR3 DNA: TGCGCCAGCAGCCAAGATTTTAACAGGGGAACAGATACGCAGTATTTT.

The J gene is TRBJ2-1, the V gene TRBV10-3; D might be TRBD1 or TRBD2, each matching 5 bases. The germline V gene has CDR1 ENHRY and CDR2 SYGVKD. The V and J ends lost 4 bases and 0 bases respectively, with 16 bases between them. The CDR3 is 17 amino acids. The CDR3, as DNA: TGTGCCATCAGTGGGGGGAATGGTGAGAGCTCCTACAATGAGCAGTTCTTC. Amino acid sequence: CAISGGNGESSYNEQFF.

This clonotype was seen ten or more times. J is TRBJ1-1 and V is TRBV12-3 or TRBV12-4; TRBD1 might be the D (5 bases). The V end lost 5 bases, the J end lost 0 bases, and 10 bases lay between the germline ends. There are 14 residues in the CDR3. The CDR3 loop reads CASSRDPLNTEAFF. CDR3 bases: TGTGCCAGCAGTCGGGACCCCCTGAACACTGAAGCTTTCTTT.

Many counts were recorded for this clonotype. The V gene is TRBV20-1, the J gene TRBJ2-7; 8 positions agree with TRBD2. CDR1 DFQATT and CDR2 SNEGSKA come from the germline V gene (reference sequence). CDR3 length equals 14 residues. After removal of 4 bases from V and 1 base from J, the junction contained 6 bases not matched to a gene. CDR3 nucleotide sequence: TGCAGTGCTACCTTAGCGGGAAATTCCTACGAGCAGTACTTC. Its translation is CSATLAGNSYEQYF.

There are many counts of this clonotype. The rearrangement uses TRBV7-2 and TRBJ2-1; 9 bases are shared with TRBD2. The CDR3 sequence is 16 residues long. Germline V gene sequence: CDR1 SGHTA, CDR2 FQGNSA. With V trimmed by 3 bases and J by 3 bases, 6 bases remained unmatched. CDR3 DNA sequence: TGTGCCAGCAGCTTGGGAGGAGCGGGGGGCTACAATGAGCAGTTCTTC. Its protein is CASSLGGAGGYNEQFF.

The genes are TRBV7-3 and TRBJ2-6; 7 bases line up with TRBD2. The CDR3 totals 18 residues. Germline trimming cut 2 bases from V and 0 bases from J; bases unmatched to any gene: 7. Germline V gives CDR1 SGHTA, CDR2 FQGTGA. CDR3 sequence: CASSLWVGGSSGANVLTF. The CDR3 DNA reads TGTGCCAGCAGCTTATGGGTCGGGGGGAGCTCTGGGGCCAACGTCCTGACTTTC.